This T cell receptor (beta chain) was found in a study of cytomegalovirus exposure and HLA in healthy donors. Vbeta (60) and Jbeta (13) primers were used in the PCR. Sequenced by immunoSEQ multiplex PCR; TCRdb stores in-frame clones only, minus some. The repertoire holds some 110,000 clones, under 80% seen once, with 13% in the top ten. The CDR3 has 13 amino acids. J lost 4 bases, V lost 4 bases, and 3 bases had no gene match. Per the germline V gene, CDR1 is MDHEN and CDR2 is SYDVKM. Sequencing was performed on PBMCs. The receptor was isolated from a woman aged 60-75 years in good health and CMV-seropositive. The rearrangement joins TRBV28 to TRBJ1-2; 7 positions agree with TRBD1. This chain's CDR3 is CASSSTGIYGYTF. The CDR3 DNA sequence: TGTGCCAGCAGTTCGACAGGGATCTATGGCTACACCTTC.